This entry features one T cell receptor (beta chain) sequence. Its antigen is currently unknown. The V gene's germline CDR1 is SGHTA and CDR2 FQGNSA. The V gene lost 3 bases and the J gene lost 8 bases, with 11 bases spanning the gap. This CDR3 is built from 13 residues. The data originate from a study of radiation and T cells in renal cell carcinoma. Whole-study findings and limits: In blood, top tumor clones expanded by 2 weeks, shrinking by 4.

The assay was immunoSEQ multiplex PCR, and TCRdb's table has in-frame clones only and misses some. Seen here are around 170,000 clones, about nine tenths observed once, and the top ten hold 10% to 12%. Time point of the sample: blood 4 weeks post-SBRT, at nephrectomy. Treatment described: 15 Gy SBRT to primary tumor, nephrectomy 4 weeks later. Blood was sampled at baseline, 2 weeks and 4 weeks after SBRT. This chain uses TRBV7-2 with TRBJ2-1; no clear D. The clonotype originates from a woman between 50 and 59 years old with renal cell carcinoma. The material sequenced was blood, taken from a patient whose treatment included radiotherapy and nephrectomy. CDR3 nucleotides: TGTGCCAGCAGCTTGGTGGTCTCGGATGAGCAGTTCTTC. Translation: CASSLVVSDEQFF.